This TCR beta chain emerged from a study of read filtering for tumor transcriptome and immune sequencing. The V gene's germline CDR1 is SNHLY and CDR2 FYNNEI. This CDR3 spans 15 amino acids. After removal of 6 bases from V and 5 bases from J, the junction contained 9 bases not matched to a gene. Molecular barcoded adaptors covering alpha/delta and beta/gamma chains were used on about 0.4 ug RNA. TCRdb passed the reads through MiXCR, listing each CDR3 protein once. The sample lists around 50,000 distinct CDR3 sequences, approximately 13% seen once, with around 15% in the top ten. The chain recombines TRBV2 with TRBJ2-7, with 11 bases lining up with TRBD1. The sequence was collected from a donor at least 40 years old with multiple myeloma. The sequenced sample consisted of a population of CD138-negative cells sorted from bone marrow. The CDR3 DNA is TGTGCCAGCAGCGGCCGGGACAGGGGGACCCACGAGCAGTACTTC. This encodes CASSGRDRGTHEQYF. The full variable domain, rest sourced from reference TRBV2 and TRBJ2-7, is EPEVTQTPSHQVTQMGQEVILRCVPISNHLYFYWYRQILGQKVEFLVSFYNNEISEKSEIFDDQFSVERPDGSNFTLKIRSTKLEDSAMYFCASSGRDRGTHEQYFGPGTRLTVT.